The following is a T cell receptor beta chain sequence with its context. Its antigen is unknown. TCRdb's table, derived via immunoSEQ multiplex PCR, lists solely in-frame clones and lacks some. The table has approximately 70,000 clones, roughly four fifths seen once; the top ten hold approximately 2%. This specimen comes from a study of vaccination effects on CD4 cells after COVID-19. Turning to the study itself: The median interval between the second dose and post-vaccine sampling was 72 days.

Between days 10 and 11 of culture, CD4+ T cells were separated out. Each participant was administered two doses of either the BNT162b2 or the mRNA-1273 vaccine. Half-medium exchanges with IL-2 medium took place on days 3 and 7. Trimming stripped 1 base from V and 1 base from J, with 11 bases between. The CDR3 totals 15 residues. Looked up from germline, CDR1 is SGDLS and CDR2 is YYNGEE. General study points: Vaccine-induced clones in healthy vaccinees cross-reacted with common cold coronaviruses in only 1 of 255 cases.

The sequence was obtained from a human donor who received a COVID-19 vaccine. Source: CD4+ T cells from PBMCs cultured without peptide, taken after COVID-19 vaccination. The rearrangement joins TRBV9 to TRBJ2-5, with D perhaps assigned TRBD1 or TRBD2 (6 bases each). CDR3 in amino acids: CASSVFEGGQETQYF. The CDR3 DNA sequence: TGTGCCAGCAGCGTATTTGAGGGGGGCCAAGAGACCCAGTACTTC.